One and the same sample provided the 19 T cell receptor beta chains below, sequenced in a study of T cells after yellow fever vaccination. In TCRdb, the 5' RACE reads were re-called with MiXCR into one record per CDR3 protein. The sample lists around 600,000 distinct CDR3 sequences; around 12% were seen once. The starting material was PBMCs, obtained on the day of the yellow fever booster vaccination. Source of these receptors: a man under 40 who received the YFV17D yellow fever vaccine.

Only a few counts were recorded for this clonotype. The chain links TRBV7-8 to TRBJ2-7, with unresolved D. The CDR3 spans 16 residues. Trimming cost V 4 bases and J 1 base, with 17 bases left between them. Germline CDR1 SGHVS, CDR2 FQNEAQ. CDR3 residues: CASSSLPVTPSYEQYF. CDR3 bases: TGTGCCAGCAGCTCCCTTCCTGTGACCCCTTCCTACGAGCAGTACTTC. Based on the CDR3 plus reference TRBV7-8 and TRBJ2-7, the full variable domain is GAGVSQSPRYKVAKRGQDVALRCDPISGHVSLFWYQQALGQGPEFLTYFQNEAQLDKSGLPSDRFFAERPEGSVSTLKIQRTQQEDSAVYLCASSSLPVTPSYEQYFGPGTRLTVT.

In its sample, this clonotype was seen a few times. The J gene is TRBJ2-1, the V gene TRBV18; D gene ambiguous. The CDR3 contains 14 residues. The V and J ends lost 3 bases and 5 bases respectively, with 11 bases between them. CDR1 and CDR2 (germline): KGHSH, LQKENI. The CDR3 protein is CASSPQTDNNEQFF. The CDR3 region has the DNA TGTGCCAGCTCACCCCAGACTGATAACAATGAGCAGTTCTTC. Variable domain in full (rest from reference TRBV18 and TRBJ2-1): NAGVMQNPRHLVRRRGQEARLRCSPMKGHSHVYWYRQLPEEGLKFMVYLQKENIIDESGMPKERFSAEFPKEGPSILRIQQVVRGDSAAYFCASSPQTDNNEQFFGPGTRLTVL.

This clonotype was seen a few times. This chain connects TRBV20-1 to TRBJ1-6, with D tentatively TRBD1 (5 bases). V shed 3 bases and J shed 14 bases, with 14 bases lying between them. The germline CDR1 and CDR2 sequences are DFQATT and SNEGSKA (reference sequence). This CDR3 is 12 amino acids long. CDR3 nucleotide sequence: TGCAGTGCTAGTCGTGACAGAGGCACCCTCCACTTT. Protein sequence: CSASRDRGTLHF.

Only a few counts were recorded for this clonotype. The chain couples TRBV20-1 to TRBJ1-2; D unresolved. The germline gives CDR1 DFQATT, CDR2 SNEGSKA (reference sequence). The CDR3 loop spans 14 amino acids. V gave up 0 bases and J gave up 10 bases, with 18 bases separating them. For the CDR3, the DNA is TGCAGTGCTAGAGATAAAGGGAGATACGGGGACTACACCTTC. Amino acids: CSARDKGRYGDYTF.

CDR3 sequence reads: CSARDLAGTYEQYF. DNA of the CDR3: TGCAGTGCTAGAGATCTTGCGGGAACGTACGAGCAGTACTTC. The rearrangement joins TRBV20-1 to TRBJ2-7; the D gene is possibly TRBD2 (6 bases). Trimming stripped 0 bases from V and 4 bases from J, with 13 bases between. Germline values: CDR1 DFQATT, CDR2 SNEGSKA (reference sequence). This CDR3 is built from 14 residues.

The V and J genes are TRBV18 and TRBJ2-3; no reliable D call. CDR3 length: 13 residues. Trimming pared 3 bases from V and 5 bases from J, leaving 9 bases between. Germline V gene data show CDR1 as KGHSH and CDR2 as LQKENI. The CDR3 nucleotides read TGTGCCAGCTCACCCGTACGCGAAGATACGCAGTATTTT. Its protein product is CASSPVREDTQYF.

V usage is TRBV5-1 and J usage is TRBJ2-1; D is perhaps TRBD1 or TRBD2 (5 bases each). Germline CDR1 SGHRS, CDR2 YFSETQ. Trimming left V 2 bases short and J 8 bases short, with 11 bases between. This CDR3 has 13 amino acids. The CDR3 region is CASSFRDADEQFF. CDR3 nucleotide sequence: TGCGCCAGCAGCTTCCGGGACGCGGATGAGCAGTTCTTC.

This clonotype was detected only a few times. This chain joins TRBV12-3 or TRBV12-4 and TRBJ1-2; TRBD1 matches 7 bases. The CDR3 runs to 15 residues. J lost 8 bases, V lost 5 bases, and 14 bases had no gene match. Here the CDR3 DNA reads TGTGCCAGCAGTAATCAACGCAGGGGGGTTGGAGGCTACACCTTC. It encodes CASSNQRRGVGGYTF.

There are a few counts of this clonotype. The junction differs from germline at one of its ends, possibly a read error. The chain employs TRBV7-7 and TRBJ2-1, with TRBD2 matching 13 bases. CDR1 and CDR2 (germline): SSHAT, FNYEAQ (reference sequence). The CDR3 length is 17 residues. CDR3 protein: CASSPGAGLAGHNEQFF. The CDR3 bases are TGTGCTAGCAGCCCCGGAGCGGGACTAGCGGGACACAATGAGCAGTTCTTC. Based on the CDR3 plus reference TRBV7-7 and TRBJ2-1, the full variable domain is GAGVSQSPRYKVTKRGQDVTLRCDPISSHATLYWYQQALGQGPEFLTYFNYEAQPDKSGLPSDRFSAERPEGSISTLTIQRTEQRDSAMYRCASSPGAGLAGHNEQFFGPGTRLTVL.

This clonotype was found a few times. The chain employs TRBV12-3 or TRBV12-4 and TRBJ2-5; D gene ambiguous. The CDR3 is made up of 14 amino acids. V was clipped by 3 bases and J by 0 bases, with 8 bases between them. The CDR3 is CASSFIPYQETQYF. DNA for the CDR3: TGTGCCAGCAGTTTCATACCTTACCAAGAGACCCAGTACTTC.

This clonotype has just a few counts. At one of its ends the junction is not consistent with the germline gene, which may arise from a read error. V and J are TRBV20-1 and TRBJ1-4; perhaps TRBD1 as D (5 bases). The CDR3 sequence is 12 residues long. The germline V gene encodes CDR1 DFQATT and CDR2 SNEGSKA (reference sequence). CDR3 sequence: CSARGANEKLFF. The CDR3, as DNA: TGCAGTGCCAGAGGGGCCAATGAAAAACTGTTTTTT.

The sample holds a few counts of this clonotype. This chain uses TRBV29-1 with TRBJ2-7, with D possibly matching TRBD1 (6 bases). There are 14 residues in the CDR3. Trimming removed 4 bases from V and 6 bases from J, with 19 bases in between. Germline CDR1 reads SQVTM; CDR2 reads ANQGSEA. The CDR3 nucleotides read TGCAGCGTTGGGGGGCGTGGGCCCCTCGGCGAGCAGTACTTC. Encoded protein: CSVGGRGPLGEQYF.

CDR3 residues: CASSLRSARTDTQYF. The CDR3 DNA follows: TGTGCCAGCAGTTTGAGGTCAGCCCGCACAGATACGCAGTATTTT. V gene TRBV27 combines with J gene TRBJ2-3; the D is unclear. Germline V gene lookup returns CDR1 MNHEY and CDR2 SMNVEV (reference sequence). There are 15 residues in the CDR3. Trimming took off 3 bases at V and 1 base at J, with 11 bases between the two ends.

This chain uses TRBV7-9 with TRBJ1-2; 12 nucleotides line up with TRBD1. V dropped 11 bases and J dropped 8; count of bases not matched to a gene: 9. In germline, CDR1 is SEHNR, CDR2 FQNEAQ (reference sequence). The CDR3 sequence is 13 residues long. The CDR3, as DNA: TGTGCCGGAACATCCGGGACAGGGGGCGGCTACACCTTC. Protein sequence: CAGTSGTGGGYTF.

This clonotype was recorded a few times. The chain carries TRBV5-1 and TRBJ2-1, with a tentative D call TRBD2 (5 bases). The V and J ends lost 1 base and 5 bases respectively, with 19 bases between them. Germline CDR1 and CDR2: SGHRS and YFSETQ. This CDR3 is built from 17 residues. The CDR3, as DNA: TGCGCCAGCAGCTTGTTGCATCGAAACCGACTAAACAATGAGCAGTTCTTC. Encoded protein: CASSLLHRNRLNNEQFF.

This chain uses TRBV15 with TRBJ2-6; D is ambiguous. Germline-derived CDR1 and CDR2 are LNHNV and YYDKDF (reference sequence). This CDR3 has 13 amino acids. Deletions cut 7 bases from V and 1 base from J, with 5 bases between. The CDR3 DNA reads TGTGCCACCACTGATTCTGGGGCCAACGTCCTGACTTTC. Protein sequence: CATTDSGANVLTF. Filled out from reference TRBV15 and TRBJ2-6, the complete variable domain reads DAMVIQNPRYQVTQFGKPVTLSCSQTLNHNVMYWYQQKSSQAPKLLFHYYDKDFNNEADTPDNFQSRRPNTSFCFLDIRSPGLGDTAMYLCATTDSGANVLTFGAGSRLTVL.

This clonotype was detected a few times. The chain links TRBV11-2 to TRBJ1-2; unclear D gene. Germline V lookup: CDR1 SGHAT, CDR2 FQNNGV. CDR3 length: 17 amino acids. Trimming removed 0 bases at V and 5 bases at J, with 19 bases between. CDR3: CASSLEVGETDLYGYTF. The CDR3 DNA reads TGTGCCAGCAGCTTAGAGGTTGGAGAAACAGACTTATATGGCTACACCTTC.

The chain carries TRBV23-1 and TRBJ1-3; TRBD1 matches at 8 bases. TRBV23-1 belongs to the ORF category, with a function that is uncertain. The CDR3 is made up of 15 amino acids. V trimming: 4 bases; J trimming: 7 bases; junction bases outside the gene matches: 9. CDR3 nucleotide sequence: TGCGCCAGCAGTCTTCCAGACAGGGACAGGAACACCATATATTTT. It encodes CASSLPDRDRNTIYF.

CDR3: CASSPYSLMNTEAFF. CDR3 nucleotide sequence: TGTGCCAGCAGTCCATACAGTTTGATGAACACTGAAGCTTTCTTT. V is TRBV28 and J is TRBJ1-1, with no clear D. Germline assignment: CDR1 MDHEN and CDR2 SYDVKM. V gave up 5 bases and J gave up 0 bases, with 13 bases separating them. The CDR3 runs to 15 residues.